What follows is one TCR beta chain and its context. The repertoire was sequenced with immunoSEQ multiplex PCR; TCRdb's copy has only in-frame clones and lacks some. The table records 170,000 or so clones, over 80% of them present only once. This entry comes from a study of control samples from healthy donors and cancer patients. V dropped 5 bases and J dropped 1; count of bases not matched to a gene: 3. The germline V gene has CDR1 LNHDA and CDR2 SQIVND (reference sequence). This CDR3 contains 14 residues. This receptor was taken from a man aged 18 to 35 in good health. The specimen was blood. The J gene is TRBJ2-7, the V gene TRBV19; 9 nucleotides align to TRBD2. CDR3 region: CASSAGGQSYEQYF. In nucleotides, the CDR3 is TGTGCCAGTAGTGCGGGGGGGCAATCCTACGAGCAGTACTTC.